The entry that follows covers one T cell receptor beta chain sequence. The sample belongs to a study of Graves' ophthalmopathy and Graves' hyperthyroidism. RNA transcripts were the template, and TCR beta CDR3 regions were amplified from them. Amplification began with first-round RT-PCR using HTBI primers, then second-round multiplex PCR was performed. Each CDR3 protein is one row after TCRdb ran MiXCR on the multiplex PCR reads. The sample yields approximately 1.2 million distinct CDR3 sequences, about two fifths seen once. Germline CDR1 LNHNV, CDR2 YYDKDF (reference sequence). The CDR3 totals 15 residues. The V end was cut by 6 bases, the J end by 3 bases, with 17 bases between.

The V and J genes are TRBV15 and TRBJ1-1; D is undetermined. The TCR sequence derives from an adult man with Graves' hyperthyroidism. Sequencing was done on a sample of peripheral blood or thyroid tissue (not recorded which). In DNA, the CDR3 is TGTGCCACCAGGATTGGGAGTGGTGGGTACACTGAAGCTTTCTTT. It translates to CATRIGSGGYTEAFF.